The rows below give T cell receptor beta chains drawn from one sample of a study of blood T cell repertoires in COVID-19. Sequenced by immunoSEQ multiplex PCR; TCRdb stores in-frame clones only, minus some. The sample includes over 95,000 clones, about 87% of them seen just once. The specimen was peripheral blood. The receptor set was obtained from a woman aged 50 to 65 with acute or convalescent COVID-19. CDR3s include the opening cysteine and the closing phenylalanine or tryptophan. D genes are given only for firm matches. Clone size is shown for a subset of rows, as once, few, many or a class of expanded clone.

j_call clone_size d_call v_call cdr3_aa cdr3_nt
TRBJ2-1 once - TRBV3-1/TRBV3-2 CASSQGITRGALYNEQFF TGTGCCAGCAGCCAAGGGATAACTCGGGGGGCACTATACAATGAGCAGTTCTTC
TRBJ2-7 - TRBD1 TRBV30 CAWRGDRGYEQYF TGTGCCTGGAGGGGGGACAGGGGCTACGAGCAGTACTTC
TRBJ1-2 - - TRBV11-2 CASSSLRQASHYGYTF TGTGCCAGCAGCTCCCTTCGACAGGCTAGTCACTATGGCTACACCTTC
TRBJ2-3 - TRBD1 TRBV19 CASSSGQGVLTDTQYF TGTGCCAGTAGTTCCGGACAGGGGGTGCTCACAGATACGCAGTATTTT
TRBJ2-1 - - TRBV7-9 CASSLGATLGSSYNEQFF TGTGCCAGCAGCTTAGGGGCCACGTTGGGGAGTTCCTACAATGAGCAGTTCTTC
TRBJ1-2 - - TRBV12-3/TRBV12-4 CATRGRNYGYTF TGTGCCACCCGGGGGAGGAACTATGGCTACACCTTC
TRBJ2-7 once TRBD1 TRBV6-6 CASSYRGQGREQYF TGTGCCAGCAGTTACAGGGGACAGGGGCGCGAGCAGTACTTC
TRBJ1-2 - TRBD1 TRBV7-9 CATKRGQGIGYALGGYTF TGTGCCACCAAGCGGGGACAGGGAATTGGATACGCGTTAGGTGGCTACACCTTC
TRBJ1-5 - - TRBV19 CASSIGRGGNQPQHF TGTGCCAGTAGTATAGGAAGGGGTGGCAATCAGCCCCAGCATTTT
TRBJ1-4 - - TRBV7-9 CASSLGPGGKLFF TGTGCCAGCAGCTTAGGACCCGGGGGAAAACTGTTTTTT
TRBJ2-7 - TRBD2 TRBV12-3/TRBV12-4 CASSGGGAPGQYF TGTGCCAGCAGTGGGGGAGGGGCCCCCGGACAGTACTTC
TRBJ1-3 - - TRBV2 CASSVLGDSSGNTIYF TGTGCCAGCAGTGTATTAGGAGATTCCTCTGGAAACACCATATATTTT
TRBJ1-5 - - TRBV5-1 CASSLGQNQPQHF TGCGCCAGCAGCTTGGGACAGAATCAGCCCCAGCATTTT
TRBJ2-7 - TRBD1 TRBV23-1 CASSLRTGGSYEQYF TGCGCCAGCAGTCTTCGGACAGGGGGATCCTACGAGCAGTACTTC
TRBJ1-5 - - TRBV20-1 CSASTGPHQPQHF TGCAGTGCTAGTACAGGGCCTCATCAGCCCCAGCATTTT
TRBJ1-5 - TRBD1 TRBV6-5 CASSIIGQGSQPQHF TGTGCCAGCAGCATTATAGGACAGGGTAGCCAGCCCCAGCATTTT
TRBJ1-3 - TRBD1 TRBV12-3/TRBV12-4 CASRGQGANTIYF TGTGCCAGCAGGGGACAGGGGGCCAACACCATATATTTT
TRBJ1-1 - - TRBV5-4 CASSPKGGGQGPEAFF TGTGCCAGCAGCCCCAAAGGGGGGGGGCAAGGCCCTGAAGCTTTCTTT
TRBJ1-2 few - TRBV14 CASSRNQGSYGYTF TGTGCCAGCAGCCGCAACCAGGGTTCCTATGGCTACACCTTC
TRBJ1-6 - TRBD1 TRBV7-2 CASSLTGGDSPLHF TGTGCCAGCAGCTTAACAGGGGGCGATTCACCCCTCCACTTT
TRBJ1-1 - - TRBV6-2/TRBV6-3 CASSYLQGGTEAFF TGTGCCAGCAGTTACCTTCAGGGAGGCACTGAAGCTTTCTTT
TRBJ2-5 - - TRBV19 CASSSVQGEETQYF TGTGCCAGTAGTTCTGTACAGGGAGAGGAGACCCAGTACTTC
TRBJ1-1 once - TRBV19 CASTNREKTEAFF TGTGCCAGTACGAACAGGGAGAAAACTGAAGCTTTCTTT
TRBJ1-6 once TRBD1 TRBV19 CASSTSTGQTSPLHF TGTGCCAGTAGTACCTCGACAGGGCAAACATCACCCCTCCACTTT
TRBJ1-1 once - TRBV30 CAWSGFVGVGGTEAFF TGTGCCTGGAGTGGGTTCGTCGGGGTGGGGGGCACTGAAGCTTTCTTT
TRBJ1-1 - - TRBV28 CASSLRANTEAFF TGTGCCAGCAGTCTCAGGGCGAACACTGAAGCTTTCTTT
TRBJ1-5 - TRBD1 TRBV4-1 CASSQAGTGNGPQHF TGCGCCAGCAGCCAAGCCGGGACAGGGAATGGACCCCAGCATTTT
TRBJ2-3 - - TRBV6-5 CASSYSSGPYTDTQYF TGTGCCAGCAGTTACTCCAGCGGGCCTTACACAGATACGCAGTATTTT
TRBJ2-5 once - TRBV24-1 CATSDPGGAGRGETQYF TGTGCCACCAGTGACCCCGGCGGGGCAGGGCGGGGAGAGACCCAGTACTTC
TRBJ1-1 - - TRBV27 CASSNQQGGYAEAFF TGTGCCAGCAGTAATCAACAGGGTGGGTACGCTGAAGCTTTCTTT
TRBJ2-1 - TRBD2 TRBV7-3 CASSSGLAGADEQFF TGTGCCAGCAGCTCGGGACTAGCGGGGGCGGATGAGCAGTTCTTC
TRBJ1-1 - - TRBV15 CATSRGAAGDTEAFF TGTGCCACCAGCAGAGGGGCTGCCGGGGACACTGAAGCTTTCTTT
TRBJ1-6 - - TRBV18 CASSRSPGNRVGGNSPLHF TGTGCCAGCTCAAGGTCTCCGGGAAATCGGGTCGGGGGTAATTCACCCCTCCACTTT
TRBJ2-5 - - TRBV28 CASSLPYQETQYF TGTGCCAGCAGTTTACCGTACCAAGAGACCCAGTACTTC
TRBJ2-5 once - TRBV9 CASSAQQGRETQYF TGTGCCAGCAGTGCTCAACAGGGTAGAGAGACCCAGTACTTC
TRBJ2-7 - - TRBV10-3 CAISVTGRDYEQYF TGTGCCATCAGTGTGACAGGTCGGGACTACGAGCAGTACTTC
TRBJ1-2 - - TRBV6-4 CASSEGGRRGYTF TGTGCCAGCAGCGAGGGGGGGCGGAGAGGCTACACCTTC
TRBJ1-2 - - TRBV12-1 CASSFKGGSGYTF TGTGCCAGCAGCTTTAAAGGCGGGAGCGGCTACACCTTC
TRBJ1-5 - TRBD1 TRBV2 CASSESGQFNQPQHF TGTGCCAGCAGTGAGTCGGGACAGTTCAATCAGCCCCAGCATTTT
TRBJ1-1 - - TRBV5-4 CASSSKGAWTEAFF TGTGCCAGCAGCTCCAAAGGGGCATGGACTGAAGCTTTCTTT
TRBJ1-1 - - TRBV6-2/TRBV6-3 CASSYGTPTEAFF TGTGCCAGCAGTTACGGGACACCCACTGAAGCTTTCTTT
TRBJ1-5 - TRBD1 TRBV7-8 CASSASRGPSNQPQHF TGTGCCAGCAGCGCCTCCAGGGGGCCCTCCAATCAGCCCCAGCATTTT
TRBJ1-2 - - TRBV19 CASRVVGALYGYTF TGTGCCAGTAGAGTTGTGGGGGCACTATATGGCTACACCTTC
TRBJ1-1 - - TRBV11-2 CASSAGNQGAFF TGTGCCAGCAGTGCCGGCAACCAGGGAGCTTTCTTT
TRBJ1-5 - TRBD1 TRBV24-1 CATRQGTGQPQHF TGTGCCACCAGACAGGGGACGGGTCAGCCCCAGCATTTT
TRBJ2-7 - TRBD2 TRBV5-1 CASSLFERGGRLSSYEQYF TGCGCCAGCAGCTTGTTTGAGCGGGGGGGCCGGTTGAGCTCCTACGAGCAGTACTTC
TRBJ1-2 - - TRBV5-8 CASSWLTGLTGGYTF TGTGCCAGCAGCTGGTTGACAGGCCTCACGGGGGGCTACACCTTC
TRBJ1-6 - - TRBV14 CASSQYIRSSPLHF TGTGCCAGCAGCCAATACATCCGCAGTTCACCCCTCCACTTT
TRBJ1-2 once TRBD1 TRBV20-1 CSSGQGGYTF TGCAGTTCCGGACAGGGAGGCTACACCTTC
TRBJ1-5 once TRBD1 TRBV30 CAWSTTTGINQPQHF TGTGCCTGGAGTACTACGACAGGGATTAATCAGCCCCAGCATTTT
TRBJ1-5 - - TRBV10-1 CASRSTFYSNQPQHF TGCGCCAGCAGGAGTACCTTCTATAGCAATCAGCCCCAGCATTTT
TRBJ2-5 - TRBD2 TRBV28 CASSLPLGLAGGETQYF TGTGCCAGCAGTTTACCTTTGGGACTAGCGGGAGGCGAGACCCAGTACTTC
TRBJ1-2 few - TRBV10-3 CAISEPDSPVYGYTF TGTGCCATCAGTGAGCCCGACAGCCCTGTCTATGGCTACACCTTC
TRBJ2-4 - TRBD1 TRBV29-1 CSASTGGSKAKNIQYF TGCAGCGCCTCGACAGGGGGCTCGAAAGCCAAAAACATTCAGTACTTC
TRBJ2-7 - TRBD2 TRBV30 CAWSGSGGAREQYF TGTGCCTGGAGTGGTAGCGGGGGGGCGAGGGAGCAGTACTTC
TRBJ2-7 - TRBD2 TRBV10-3 CAISALAGGLAYEQYF TGTGCCATCAGTGCGTTAGCGGGAGGGCTAGCCTACGAGCAGTACTTC
TRBJ2-2 once - TRBV5-6 CASSFLGELFF TGTGCCAGCAGCTTCTTGGGGGAGCTGTTTTTT